These 26 T cell receptor beta chains share one sample of origin, sequenced in a study of cytomegalovirus exposure and HLA in healthy donors. PCR employed 60 Vbeta and 13 Jbeta primers. The data were produced by immunoSEQ multiplex PCR, yet TCRdb's version contains in-frame clones alone and is incomplete. The sample lists fewer than 200,000 clones, 65% to 85% occurring once. The sample consisted of PBMCs. The receptors were sampled from a woman aged 50 to 60 in good health and CMV-seropositive.

The chain uses TRBV7-2 and TRBJ2-7, with D uncertain. CDR1 is SGHTA, CDR2 FQGNSA, per germline. Trimming left V 4 bases short and J 0 bases short, with 16 bases between. The CDR3 is 16 amino acids. CDR3 amino acids: CASSSTGSVHSYEQYF. The CDR3 nucleotides are TGTGCCAGCAGCTCAACCGGGTCCGTCCACTCCTACGAGCAGTACTTC.

The chain uses TRBV7-2 and TRBJ2-7, with TRBD2 as a possible D gene (5 bases). This CDR3 has 16 residues. Germline V gives CDR1 SGHTA, CDR2 FQGNSA. V lost 2 bases and J lost 5, with 19 bases in between. The CDR3 coding sequence is TGTGCCAGCAGCTTAAAGGTGTTAAGGGATAGCGACGAGCAGTACTTC. Amino acids: CASSLKVLRDSDEQYF.

The rearrangement joins TRBV14 to TRBJ1-2, with 7 positions matching TRBD1. The CDR3 spans 14 residues. Germline assignment: CDR1 SGHDN and CDR2 FVKESK. J was trimmed by 8 bases and V by 4 bases; bases with no gene match: 10. CDR3 DNA sequence: TGTGCCAGCAGCCCCTTACGGACAGGAGGAGGCTACACCTTC. Protein: CASSPLRTGGGYTF.

This clone has only a few counts. The chain uses TRBV7-2 and TRBJ2-3; TRBD1 is a possible D gene (6 bases). The V gene lost 2 bases and the J gene lost 4 bases, with 10 bases spanning the gap. The germline V gene encodes CDR1 SGHTA and CDR2 FQGNSA. This CDR3 region has 14 residues. CDR3 protein: CASSLWAGADTQYF. DNA of the CDR3: TGTGCCAGCAGCTTATGGGCAGGGGCAGATACGCAGTATTTT.

As to this clone: One end of the junction does not line up with germline, which may come from a read error. The genes are TRBV7-7 and TRBJ2-3; D is unclear. CDR3 length: 14 residues. CDR1 and CDR2 from the germline V gene are SSHAT and FNYEAQ (reference sequence). Here the CDR3 reads CASSQASLTDTQYF. The CDR3 coding sequence is TGTGCTAGCAGCCAAGCTAGTCTCACAGATACGCAGTATTTT.

The rearrangement joins TRBV4-2 to TRBJ2-3; 13 bases align to TRBD2. CDR1 is LGHNA, CDR2 YNFKEQ, per germline. Trimming at V came to 3 bases and at J to 5 bases, leaving 5 bases not matched to a gene. The CDR3 has 16 amino acids. In DNA form, the CDR3 reads TGTGCCAGCAGCCATGAACTAGCGGGGGGGCGAGATACGCAGTATTTT. Translation gives CASSHELAGGRDTQYF.

J is TRBJ1-2 and V is TRBV6-5, with D possibly TRBD1 on 5 matching bases. Germline-derived CDR1 and CDR2 are MNHEY and SVGAGI. This CDR3 has 13 residues. Trimming shortened V by 6 bases and J by 3 bases, and 11 bases separated the two germline ends. In nucleotides, the CDR3 is TGTGCCAGCAGCCCGGGGGGTTACTATGGCTACACCTTC. Its translation is CASSPGGYYGYTF.

This clone appeared once. This chain uses TRBV5-4 with TRBJ1-2; D uncertain. Germline V gene data show CDR1 as SGHNT and CDR2 as YYREEE (reference sequence). Deletions cut 0 bases from V and 5 bases from J, with 8 bases between. This CDR3 is built from 13 residues. This CDR3 reads CASSLELLYGYTF. For the CDR3, the DNA is TGTGCCAGCAGCTTGGAACTCCTTTATGGCTACACCTTC.

The J gene is TRBJ1-5, the V gene TRBV29-1; 7 bases line up with TRBD1. The CDR3 is 14 amino acids. Germline CDR1 reads SQVTM; CDR2 reads ANQGSEA. J was trimmed by 0 bases and V by 6 bases; bases with no gene match: 5. CDR3 DNA: TGCAGCGTCCGGACAGGACATAGCAATCAGCCCCAGCATTTT. Translated: CSVRTGHSNQPQHF. The entire variable domain, with the rest obtained from reference TRBV29-1 and TRBJ1-5, is as follows: SAVISQKPSRDICQRGTSLTIQCQVDSQVTMMFWYRQQPGQSLTLIATANQGSEATYESGFVIDKFPISRPNLTFSTLTVSNMSPEDSSIYLCSVRTGHSNQPQHFGDGTRLSIL.

The V gene is TRBV7-2, the J gene TRBJ2-7; 8 bases are shared with TRBD2. The CDR3 runs 17 residues. CDR1 and CDR2 from the germline V gene are SGHTA and FQGNSA. With V trimmed by 1 base and J by 5 bases, 13 bases remained unmatched. CDR3: CASSLELVAGGPHEQYF. CDR3 in DNA: TGTGCCAGCAGCTTAGAACTGGTGGCGGGAGGTCCCCACGAGCAGTACTTC.

The J gene is TRBJ2-3, the V gene TRBV5-1; 8 bases match TRBD2. The junction had 5 bases not matched to a gene; V was cut back by 4 bases and J by 1 base. CDR3 length equals 15 residues. From germline, CDR1 is SGHRS and CDR2 YFSETQ. The CDR3 DNA sequence: TGCGCCAGCAGCCCCATGCGGGGGGGCACAGATACGCAGTATTTT. It is translated as CASSPMRGGTDTQYF.

V gene TRBV4-1 combines with J gene TRBJ2-7; weak D call: TRBD1 (7 bases). V shed 3 bases and J shed 5 bases, with 20 bases lying between them. This CDR3 is 16 amino acids long. Germline CDR1 reads MGHRA; CDR2 reads YSYEKL. CDR3 sequence (DNA): TGCGCCAGCAGCCAGCAGGGGGACTCCTCAACGGACGAGCAGTACTTC. Translation gives CASSQQGDSSTDEQYF.

This chain connects TRBV18 to TRBJ2-2; D ambiguous. Germline values: CDR1 KGHSH, CDR2 LQKENI. V dropped 3 bases and J dropped 2 bases, with 10 bases sitting between them. This CDR3 has 15 residues. CDR3 nucleotides: TGTGCCAGCTCACCCCGAGGCCCTAACACCGGGGAGCTGTTTTTT. This codes for CASSPRGPNTGELFF.

This rearrangement joins TRBV7-2 to TRBJ1-1; D gene uncertain. Per germline, CDR1 SGHTA and CDR2 FQGNSA. Trimming stripped 0 bases from V and 4 bases from J, with 12 bases between. This CDR3 comprises 15 residues. The CDR3: CASSLAGIVSTEAFF. DNA for the CDR3: TGTGCCAGCAGCTTAGCGGGCATTGTAAGCACTGAAGCTTTCTTT. The full variable domain, its missing parts supplied by reference TRBV7-2 and TRBJ1-1, is GAGVSQSPSNKVTEKGKDVELRCDPISGHTALYWYRQSLGQGLEFLIYFQGNSAPDKSGLPSDRFSAERTGGSVSTLTIQRTQQEDSAVYLCASSLAGIVSTEAFFGQGTRLTVV.

The chain combines TRBV5-5 with TRBJ1-2; 11 bases fit TRBD1. Looked up from germline, CDR1 is SGHKS and CDR2 is YYEKEE (reference sequence). CDR3 size: 16 residues. V shed 0 bases and J 7 bases; nucleotides not matched to a gene: 8. The CDR3: CASSLVPDRGPGGYTF. DNA of the CDR3: TGTGCCAGCAGCTTGGTCCCGGACAGGGGGCCAGGTGGCTACACCTTC.

The V call is TRBV2, the J call TRBJ1-4; TRBD1 matches 7 bases. Germline assignment: CDR1 SNHLY and CDR2 FYNNEI. This CDR3 is built from 15 residues. The ends lost 4 bases at V and 6 bases at J; junction bases unmatched: 8. In nucleotides, the CDR3 is TGTGCCAGCAGTGTAGGACAGGTCGAAGATGAAAAACTGTTTTTT. Protein: CASSVGQVEDEKLFF.

This clone was counted between two and nine times. The gene calls are TRBV7-2 and TRBJ1-1; TRBD1 matches at 7 bases. V dropped 7 bases and J dropped 0; count of bases not matched to a gene: 8. This CDR3 region has 15 residues. Per germline, CDR1 SGHTA and CDR2 FQGNSA. As DNA, the CDR3 is TGTGCCAGCACCCAAGGGGACAGTCTGAACACTGAAGCTTTCTTT. The encoded protein is CASTQGDSLNTEAFF. The complete variable domain, with remaining parts taken from reference TRBV7-2 and TRBJ1-1, reads GAGVSQSPSNKVTEKGKDVELRCDPISGHTALYWYRQSLGQGLEFLIYFQGNSAPDKSGLPSDRFSAERTGGSVSTLTIQRTQQEDSAVYLCASTQGDSLNTEAFFGQGTRLTVV.

The V call is TRBV6-5, the J call TRBJ2-5; 13 bases match TRBD2. Germline assignment: CDR1 MNHEY and CDR2 SVGAGI. The V and J ends lost 6 bases and 5 bases, in that order; junction bases with no gene match: 6. The CDR3 contains 15 residues. CDR3 nucleotide sequence: TGTGCCAGCAGCCCGGGACTAGCGGGGTTGGAGACCCAGTACTTC. This translates into CASSPGLAGLETQYF.

The chain recombines TRBV6-1 with TRBJ1-2; unclear D gene. The CDR3 contains 14 residues. V was shortened by 6 bases and J by 1 base, with 12 bases between the two germline ends. Per germline, CDR1 MNHNS and CDR2 SASEGT. CDR3 sequence reads: CASSPHSDNYGYTF. Here the CDR3 DNA reads TGTGCCAGCAGCCCGCATAGCGATAACTATGGCTACACCTTC.

This clone was recorded only once. V is TRBV5-1 and J is TRBJ1-1, with D unclear. Trimming removed 0 bases from V and 5 bases from J, with 8 bases in between. Germline values: CDR1 SGHRS, CDR2 YFSETQ. The CDR3 has 13 amino acids. CDR3 loop: CASSLGGMTEAFF. DNA for the CDR3: TGCGCCAGCAGCTTGGGAGGGATGACTGAAGCTTTCTTT.

V usage is TRBV7-3 and J usage is TRBJ2-5; weak D call: TRBD2 (6 bases). The V gene's germline CDR1 is SGHTA and CDR2 FQGTGA. The CDR3 extends over 14 amino acids. Trimming took 5 bases from V and 2 from J, leaving 12 bases between them. The CDR3 protein is CASSASEIQETQYF. CDR3 nucleotides: TGTGCCAGCAGCGCTAGCGAGATACAAGAGACCCAGTACTTC.

The gene calls are TRBV9 and TRBJ1-1; a possible D gene is TRBD1 (5 bases). The CDR3 is made up of 18 amino acids. In germline, CDR1 is SGDLS, CDR2 YYNGEE. V gave up 0 bases and J gave up 5 bases, with 23 bases separating them. The CDR3 region has the DNA TGTGCCAGCAGCGTAGATGGGACGTCCATCCGCGGGGAGACTGAAGCTTTCTTT. The encoded protein is CASSVDGTSIRGETEAFF.

The V gene is TRBV6-1, the J gene TRBJ1-1, with D hard to call. Germline V gene data show CDR1 as MNHNS and CDR2 as SASEGT. The CDR3 contains 15 residues. The V end lost 6 bases, the J end lost 3 bases, and 17 bases lay between the germline ends. The CDR3 region has the DNA TGTGCCAGCAGCGTGCTCGGACCCGGGGACACTGAAGCTTTCTTT. Translated: CASSVLGPGDTEAFF.

This clone was observed a handful of times. This sequence joins TRBV28 and TRBJ1-1; D might be TRBD1 (5 bases). This CDR3 contains 13 residues. Trimming cost V 5 bases and J 0 bases, with 7 bases left between them. Germline values: CDR1 MDHEN, CDR2 SYDVKM. The DNA for the CDR3 is TGTGCCAGCAGTCGACAGATGAACACTGAAGCTTTCTTT. Translated: CASSRQMNTEAFF. The full variable domain, in which reference TRBV28 and TRBJ1-1 provide the parts outside the CDR3, is DVKVTQSSRYLVKRTGEKVFLECVQDMDHENMFWYRQDPGLGLRLIYFSYDVKMKEKGDIPEGYSVSREKKERFSLILESASTNQTSMYLCASSRQMNTEAFFGQGTRLTVV.

V usage is TRBV4-3 and J usage is TRBJ2-3; the D gene is possibly TRBD2 (5 bases). Germline lookup yields CDR1 LGHNA and CDR2 YSLEER. Trimming took off 1 base at V and 3 bases at J, with 14 bases between the two ends. The CDR3 is made up of 16 amino acids. The chain's CDR3 is CASSQGPTRGTDTQYF. For the CDR3, the DNA is TGCGCCAGCAGCCAAGGTCCGACCCGGGGAACAGATACGCAGTATTTT.

This clone is a singleton in its sample. The J gene is TRBJ1-3, the V gene TRBV9, with a weak D call TRBD1 (5 bases). Trimming stripped 4 bases from V and 0 bases from J, with 11 bases between. The CDR3 totals 15 residues. From germline, CDR1 is SGDLS and CDR2 YYNGEE. In DNA, the CDR3 is TGTGCCAGCAGCCCTCAGGGCTCCTCTGGAAACACCATATATTTT. Amino acid sequence: CASSPQGSSGNTIYF.